Listed below are T cell receptor beta chains from one sample, sequenced in a study of T cell changes during pregnancy in multiple sclerosis. Libraries were prepared by immunoSEQ multiplex PCR; TCRdb keeps only in-frame clonotypes and omits some of them. The sample has around 59,000 clones; 80% to 95% are singletons. The source was peripheral blood, collected in the first trimester of pregnancy. These receptors all stem from a female donor with multiple sclerosis, enrolled in a pregnancy study. CDR3s include the opening cysteine and the closing phenylalanine or tryptophan. The order of the fields is D gene, J gene, CDR3 length, V gene, clone size, CDR3 protein, CDR3 DNA. D genes are given only for firm matches. The listing skips clone size in some rows; elsewhere it reads once, few, many or a size class.

>TRBD1|TRBJ1-2|14|TRBV7-2|NA
CASSAWTGNGGYTF
TGTGCCAGCAGCGCATGGACAGGGAACGGTGGCTACACCTTC
>NA|TRBJ2-7|13|TRBV2|NA
CASRVTFSYEQYF
TGTGCCAGCAGGGTTACATTCAGCTACGAGCAGTACTTC
>NA|TRBJ1-5|19|TRBV15|NA
CATSRDLRGPRTINQPQHF
TGTGCCACCAGCAGAGATTTGCGGGGGCCCAGGACAATCAATCAGCCCCAGCATTTT
>TRBD2|TRBJ2-2|20|TRBV5-1|NA
CASSFAGGDQGSQNTGELFF
TGCGCCAGCAGCTTCGCGGGGGGGGACCAGGGATCTCAAAACACCGGGGAGCTGTTTTTT
>NA|TRBJ2-1|12|TRBV5-4|NA
CASSLPSGERFF
TGTGCCAGCAGCTTGCCCAGCGGTGAGCGGTTCTTC
>NA|TRBJ2-7|13|TRBV7-3|once
CASSAPGVAEQYF
TGTGCCAGCAGCGCCCCCGGGGTGGCCGAGCAGTACTTC
>TRBD1|TRBJ2-7|17|TRBV18|NA
CASSPTARDRGSYEQYF
TGTGCCAGCTCACCGACCGCCCGGGACAGGGGATCGTACGAGCAGTACTTC
>NA|TRBJ1-1|14|TRBV14|NA
CASSQVAGATEAFF
TGTGCCAGCAGCCAAGTTGCAGGCGCCACTGAAGCTTTCTTT
>TRBD1|TRBJ2-5|16|TRBV7-2|NA
CASSPTGTGGRETQYF
TGTGCCAGCAGTCCAACCGGGACAGGGGGGCGAGAGACCCAGTACTTC
>NA|TRBJ1-2|13|TRBV9|NA
CASSVEGVAGYTF
TGTGCCAGCAGCGTAGAGGGGGTCGCGGGCTACACCTTC
>TRBD1|TRBJ2-3|19|TRBV11-2|NA
CASSSRQTRDRARKDTQYF
TGTGCCAGCAGCTCTAGGCAAACGCGGGACAGGGCGAGAAAAGATACGCAGTATTTT
>NA|TRBJ1-2|12|TRBV30|NA
CAWSAGNYGYTF
TGTGCCTGGAGTGCCGGTAACTATGGCTACACCTTC
>NA|TRBJ2-7|15|TRBV5-4|once
CASSSRAIQDYEQYF
TGTGCCAGCAGCTCCAGGGCGATTCAGGACTACGAGCAGTACTTC
>TRBD2|TRBJ2-1|16|TRBV7-3|NA
CASSPSRVAGGHEQFF
TGTGCCAGCAGCCCCTCTCGGGTAGCGGGGGGGCATGAGCAGTTCTTC
>TRBD1|TRBJ1-1|14|TRBV29-1|few
CSVVPGTGNTEAFF
TGCAGCGTTGTCCCCGGGACAGGGAACACTGAAGCTTTCTTT
>NA|TRBJ1-2|14|TRBV5-1|NA
CASSLEQGLWGYTF
TGCGCCAGCAGCTTGGAACAGGGCCTTTGGGGCTACACCTTC
>NA|TRBJ1-5|14|TRBV6-5|NA
CASRETRSNQPQHF
TGTGCCAGCAGGGAGACGCGGAGCAATCAGCCCCAGCATTTT
>NA|TRBJ1-5|15|TRBV6-1|NA
CASSVTLGGNQPQHF
TGTGCCAGCAGTGTGACCTTGGGAGGCAATCAGCCCCAGCATTTT
>TRBD2|TRBJ2-5|14|TRBV9|NA
CASSRGGVQETQYF
TGTGCCAGCAGCCGCGGGGGGGTCCAAGAGACCCAGTACTTC
>NA|TRBJ2-7|12|TRBV7-2|NA
CASSAHNYEQYF
TGTGCCAGCAGCGCCCACAACTACGAGCAGTACTTC
>TRBD1|TRBJ1-5|16|TRBV7-6|NA
CASSLGTGGGNQPQHF
TGTGCCAGCAGCTTAGGTACAGGGGGCGGCAATCAGCCCCAGCATTTT
>NA|TRBJ2-7|13|TRBV6-1|NA
CASNRRGTYEQYF
TGTGCCAGCAACCGCAGGGGCACCTACGAGCAGTACTTC
>TRBD1|TRBJ2-7|18|TRBV4-1|NA
CASSQDLQGANLDYEQYF
TGCGCCAGCAGCCAAGATCTACAGGGGGCTAATTTGGACTACGAGCAGTACTTC
>TRBD1|TRBJ1-2|13|TRBV4-3|once
CASSQRTGTGYTF
TGCGCCAGCAGCCAGAGGACAGGGACTGGCTACACCTTC
>TRBD1|TRBJ1-2|12|TRBV14|NA
CASSQWTGSYTF
TGTGCCAGCAGCCAATGGACAGGGAGCTACACCTTC